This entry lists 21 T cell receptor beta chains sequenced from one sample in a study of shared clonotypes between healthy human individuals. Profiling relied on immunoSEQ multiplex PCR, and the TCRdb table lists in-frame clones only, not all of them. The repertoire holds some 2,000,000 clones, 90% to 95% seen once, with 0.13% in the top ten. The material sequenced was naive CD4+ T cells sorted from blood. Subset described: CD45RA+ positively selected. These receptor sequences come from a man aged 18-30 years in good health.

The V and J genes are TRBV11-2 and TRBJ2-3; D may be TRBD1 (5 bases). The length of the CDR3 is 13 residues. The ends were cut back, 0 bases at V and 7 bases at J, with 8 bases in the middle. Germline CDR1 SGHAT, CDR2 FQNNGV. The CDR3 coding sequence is TGTGCCAGCAGCTTAGAACGACAGAATACGCAGTATTTT. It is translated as CASSLERQNTQYF.

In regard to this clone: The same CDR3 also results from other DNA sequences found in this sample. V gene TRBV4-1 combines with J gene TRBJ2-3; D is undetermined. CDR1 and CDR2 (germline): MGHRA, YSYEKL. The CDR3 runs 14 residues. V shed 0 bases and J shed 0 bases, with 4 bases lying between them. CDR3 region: CASSQDRSTDTQYF. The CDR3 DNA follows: TGCGCCAGCAGCCAAGATCGCAGCACAGATACGCAGTATTTT.

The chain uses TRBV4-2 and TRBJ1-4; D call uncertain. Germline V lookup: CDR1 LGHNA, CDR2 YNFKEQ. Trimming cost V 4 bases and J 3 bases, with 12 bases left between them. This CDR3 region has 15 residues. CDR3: CASSPDGLANEKLFF. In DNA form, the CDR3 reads TGTGCCAGCAGCCCGGATGGGCTTGCTAATGAAAAACTGTTTTTT.

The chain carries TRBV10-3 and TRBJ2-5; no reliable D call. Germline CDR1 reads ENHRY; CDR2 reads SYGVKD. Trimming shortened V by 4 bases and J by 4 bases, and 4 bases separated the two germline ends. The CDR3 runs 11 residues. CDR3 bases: TGTGCCATCAGTGCTTCAGAGACCCAGTACTTC. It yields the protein CAISASETQYF.

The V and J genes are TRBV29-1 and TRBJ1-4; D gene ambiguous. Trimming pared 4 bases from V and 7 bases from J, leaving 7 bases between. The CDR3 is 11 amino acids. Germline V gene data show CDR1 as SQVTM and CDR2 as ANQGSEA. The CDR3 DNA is TGCAGCGTTGTTTTTGCTGAAAAACTGTTTTTT. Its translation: CSVVFAEKLFF.

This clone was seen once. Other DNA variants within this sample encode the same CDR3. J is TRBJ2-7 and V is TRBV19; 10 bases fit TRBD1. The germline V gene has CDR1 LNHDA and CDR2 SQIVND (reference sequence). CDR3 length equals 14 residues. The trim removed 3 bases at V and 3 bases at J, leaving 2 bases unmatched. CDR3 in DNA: TGTGCCAGTAGTATGGGACAGGGGCTCTACGAGCAGTACTTC. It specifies CASSMGQGLYEQYF. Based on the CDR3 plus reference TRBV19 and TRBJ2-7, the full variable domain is DGGITQSPKYLFRKEGQNVTLSCEQNLNHDAMYWYRQDPGQGLRLIYYSQIVNDFQKGDIAEGYSVSREKKESFPLTVTSAQKNPTAFYLCASSMGQGLYEQYFGPGTRLTVT.

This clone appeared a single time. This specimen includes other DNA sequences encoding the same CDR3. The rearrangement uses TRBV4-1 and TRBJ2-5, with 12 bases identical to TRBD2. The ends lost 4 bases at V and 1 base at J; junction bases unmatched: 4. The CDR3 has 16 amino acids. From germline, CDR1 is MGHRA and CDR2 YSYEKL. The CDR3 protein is CASSLGLAGSQETQYF. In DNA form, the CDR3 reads TGCGCCAGCAGCCTGGGACTAGCGGGCTCCCAAGAGACCCAGTACTTC.

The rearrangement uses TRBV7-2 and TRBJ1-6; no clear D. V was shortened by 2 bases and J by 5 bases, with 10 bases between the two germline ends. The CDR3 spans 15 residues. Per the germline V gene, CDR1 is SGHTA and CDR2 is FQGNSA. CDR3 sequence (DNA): TGTGCCAGCAGCTTAATATACCCGAATAATTCACCCCTCCACTTT. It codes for CASSLIYPNNSPLHF.

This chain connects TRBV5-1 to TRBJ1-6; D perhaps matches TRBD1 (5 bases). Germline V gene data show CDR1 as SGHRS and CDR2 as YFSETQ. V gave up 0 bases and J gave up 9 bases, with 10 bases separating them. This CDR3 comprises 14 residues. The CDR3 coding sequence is TGCGCCAGCAGCTTGGAGACAGAGGGTTCACCCCTCCACTTT. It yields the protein CASSLETEGSPLHF.

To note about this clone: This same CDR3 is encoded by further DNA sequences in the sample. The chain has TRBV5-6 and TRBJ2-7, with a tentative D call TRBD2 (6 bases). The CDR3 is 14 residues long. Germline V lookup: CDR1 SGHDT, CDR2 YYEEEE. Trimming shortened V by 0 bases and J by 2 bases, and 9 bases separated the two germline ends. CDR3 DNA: TGTGCCAGCAGCTTGGCTGGGGGGACCTACGAGCAGTACTTC. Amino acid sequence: CASSLAGGTYEQYF.

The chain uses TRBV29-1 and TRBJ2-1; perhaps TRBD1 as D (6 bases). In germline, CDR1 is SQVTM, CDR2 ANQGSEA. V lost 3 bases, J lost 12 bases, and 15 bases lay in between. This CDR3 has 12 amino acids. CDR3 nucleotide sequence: TGCAGCGTTGACCAGGGGAGAATGGCGCAGTTCTTC. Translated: CSVDQGRMAQFF.

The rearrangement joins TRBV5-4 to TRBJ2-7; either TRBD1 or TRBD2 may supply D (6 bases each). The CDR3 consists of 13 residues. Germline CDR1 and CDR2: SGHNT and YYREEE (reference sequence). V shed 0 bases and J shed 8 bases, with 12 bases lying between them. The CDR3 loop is CASSLDGGQQQYF. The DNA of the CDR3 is TGTGCCAGCAGCTTGGATGGGGGGCAGCAGCAGTACTTC.

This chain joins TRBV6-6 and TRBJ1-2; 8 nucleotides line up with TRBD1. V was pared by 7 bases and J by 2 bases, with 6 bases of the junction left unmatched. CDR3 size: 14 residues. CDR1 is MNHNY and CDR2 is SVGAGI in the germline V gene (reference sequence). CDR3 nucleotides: TGTGCCAGCATTCCAACAGGGGGAAACTATGGCTACACCTTC. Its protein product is CASIPTGGNYGYTF.

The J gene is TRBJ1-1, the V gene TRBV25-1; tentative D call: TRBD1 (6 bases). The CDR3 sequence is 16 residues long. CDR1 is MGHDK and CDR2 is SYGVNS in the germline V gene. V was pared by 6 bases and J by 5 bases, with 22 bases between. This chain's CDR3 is CASRITGFSGVTEAFF. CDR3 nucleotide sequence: TGTGCCAGCAGGATTACAGGGTTTTCGGGGGTGACTGAAGCTTTCTTT.

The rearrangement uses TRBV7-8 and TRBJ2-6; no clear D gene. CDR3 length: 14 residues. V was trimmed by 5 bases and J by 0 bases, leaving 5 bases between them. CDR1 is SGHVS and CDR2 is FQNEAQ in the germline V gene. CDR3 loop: CASSQNSGANVLTF. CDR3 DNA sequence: TGTGCCAGCAGCCAGAACTCTGGGGCCAACGTCCTGACTTTC.

CDR3 bases: TGCGCCAGCAGCCCCGAGTTTGTAGGGGATGGACAGCCCCAGCATTTT. Its protein is CASSPEFVGDGQPQHF. V gene TRBV5-1 combines with J gene TRBJ1-5, with D possibly TRBD1 on 5 matching bases. The CDR3 totals 16 residues. V was shortened by 4 bases and J by 7 bases, with 21 bases between the two germline ends. Germline V gene lookup returns CDR1 SGHRS and CDR2 YFSETQ.

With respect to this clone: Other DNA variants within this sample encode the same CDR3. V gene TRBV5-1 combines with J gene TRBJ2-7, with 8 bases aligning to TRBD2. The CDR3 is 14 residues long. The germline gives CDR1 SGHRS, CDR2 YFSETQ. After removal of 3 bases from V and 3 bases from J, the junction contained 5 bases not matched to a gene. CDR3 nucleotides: TGCGCCAGCAGCTCCACCGGGACTAGCTACGAGCAGTACTTC. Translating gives CASSSTGTSYEQYF.

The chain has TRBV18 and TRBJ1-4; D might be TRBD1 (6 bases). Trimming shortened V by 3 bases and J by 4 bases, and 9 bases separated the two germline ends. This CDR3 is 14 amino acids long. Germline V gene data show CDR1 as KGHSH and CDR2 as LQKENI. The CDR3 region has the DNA TGTGCCAGCTCACCTCAGGGGATTAATGAAAAACTGTTTTTT. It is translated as CASSPQGINEKLFF.

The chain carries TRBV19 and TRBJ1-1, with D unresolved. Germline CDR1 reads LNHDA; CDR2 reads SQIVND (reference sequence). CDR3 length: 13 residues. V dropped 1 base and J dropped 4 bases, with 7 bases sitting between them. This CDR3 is CASSIGVGTEAFF. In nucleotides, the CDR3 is TGTGCCAGTAGTATAGGGGTGGGCACTGAAGCTTTCTTT.

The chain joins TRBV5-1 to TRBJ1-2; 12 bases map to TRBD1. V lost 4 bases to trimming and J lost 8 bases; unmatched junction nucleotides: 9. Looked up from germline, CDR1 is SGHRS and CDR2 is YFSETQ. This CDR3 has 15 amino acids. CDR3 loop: CASSPGDRGLVGYTF. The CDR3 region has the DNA TGCGCCAGCAGCCCCGGGGACAGGGGGCTCGTGGGCTACACCTTC.

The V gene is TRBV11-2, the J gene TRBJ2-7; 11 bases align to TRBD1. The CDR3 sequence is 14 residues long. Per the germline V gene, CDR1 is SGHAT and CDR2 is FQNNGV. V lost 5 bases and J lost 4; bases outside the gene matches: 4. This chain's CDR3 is CASSQGTGGYEQYF. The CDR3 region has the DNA TGTGCCAGCAGCCAGGGGACAGGGGGTTACGAGCAGTACTTC.